This T cell receptor beta chain was sequenced in a study of spatial heterogeneity in lung cancer. Study results and limitations: Counts that tracked tumor mutation counts were those of expanded intratumoral alpha and beta TCRs.

This clonotype qualifies as medium-sized (0.01 to 0.1%). What it recognizes is unknown. The time point denotes: sample taken at primary tumor resection. The germline V gene encodes CDR1 SGHKS and CDR2 YYEKEE (reference sequence). This CDR3 is 12 amino acids long. The V gene lost 0 bases and the J gene lost 9 bases, with 6 bases spanning the gap. TCRdb independently ran MiXCR on the 5' RACE reads; one entry per CDR3 protein. The sample lists approximately 13,000 distinct CDR3 sequences, 5.1% occurring once. This material consisted of lung tumor tissue, taken at surgery. The sequence was collected from a male donor with early-stage non-small cell lung cancer. J is TRBJ2-2 and V is TRBV5-5; unclear D gene. The CDR3 nucleotides read TGTGCCAGCAGCTTGGACACTCGGGAGCTGTTTTTT. Amino acids: CASSLDTRELFF.